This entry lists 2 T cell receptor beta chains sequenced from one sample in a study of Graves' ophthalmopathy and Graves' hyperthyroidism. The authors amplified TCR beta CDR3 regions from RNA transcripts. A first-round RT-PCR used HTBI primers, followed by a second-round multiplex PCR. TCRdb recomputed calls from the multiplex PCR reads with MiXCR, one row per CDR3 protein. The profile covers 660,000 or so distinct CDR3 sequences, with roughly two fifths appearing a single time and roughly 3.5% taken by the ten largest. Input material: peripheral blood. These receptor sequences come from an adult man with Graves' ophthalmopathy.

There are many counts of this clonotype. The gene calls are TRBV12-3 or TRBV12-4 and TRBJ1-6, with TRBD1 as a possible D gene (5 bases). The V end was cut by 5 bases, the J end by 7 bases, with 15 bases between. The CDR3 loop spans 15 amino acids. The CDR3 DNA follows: TGTGCCAGCAGTGTGCAACGGGGCATGAATTCACCCCTCCACTTT. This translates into CASSVQRGMNSPLHF.

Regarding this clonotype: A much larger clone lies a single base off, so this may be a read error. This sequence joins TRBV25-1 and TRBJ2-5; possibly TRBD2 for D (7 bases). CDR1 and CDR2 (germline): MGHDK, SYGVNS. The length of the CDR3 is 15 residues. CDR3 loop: CASSLGAGAQEIQYF. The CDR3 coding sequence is TGTGCCAGCAGCTTAGGCGCGGGGGCCCAAGAGATCCAGTACTTC.